Listed here are 26 T cell receptor beta chains from one sample, sequenced in a study of identical twins. TCRdb analysed the 5' RACE reads with MiXCR anew, one entry per CDR3 protein. The table lists about 700,000 distinct CDR3 sequences, 8% to 9% of them singletons. These data also formed part of another study, on yellow fever vaccine responses in identical twins.

The source material was PBMCs. These receptors were obtained from a young woman in good health.

The genes are TRBV25-1 and TRBJ2-3; 9 bases align to TRBD2. In germline, CDR1 is MGHDK, CDR2 SYGVNS. The V and J ends lost 6 bases and 4 bases, in that order; junction bases with no gene match: 8. CDR3 length: 15 amino acids. CDR3 amino acids: CASSFSGGRADTQYF. CDR3 bases: TGTGCCAGCAGCTTTAGCGGGGGCCGGGCAGATACGCAGTATTTT.

The chain links TRBV15 to TRBJ2-3; either TRBD1 or TRBD2 may fit D (5 bases each). CDR1 and CDR2 (germline): LNHNV, YYDKDF (reference sequence). The V end was cut by 6 bases, the J end by 4 bases, with 23 bases between. This CDR3 has 17 residues. CDR3 region: CATSLGLQRWGPDTQYF. CDR3 bases: TGTGCCACCAGTCTTGGTTTACAGCGGTGGGGACCAGATACGCAGTATTTT.

Many counts were recorded for this clonotype. An end of the junction does not agree with germline; a read error may underlie this. The V call is TRBV15, the J call TRBJ2-1, with 9 nucleotides matching TRBD2. The CDR3 is made up of 15 amino acids. Germline V CDR1 and CDR2: LNHNV, YYDKDF (reference sequence). CDR3 in DNA: TGTGCCACCAGTAGAGCCCGACTAGCGGACAATGAGCAGTTCTTC. Its translation is CATSRARLADNEQFF.

This clonotype was detected a few times. The chain employs TRBV11-2 and TRBJ2-3; 8 bases line up with TRBD2. Germline CDR1 SGHAT, CDR2 FQNNGV. The V segment lost 0 bases and the J segment 0 bases; nucleotides outside the gene matches: 2. The length of the CDR3 is 16 residues. Written as DNA, the CDR3 is TGTGCCAGCAGCTTAGATAGCGGGACTAGCACAGATACGCAGTATTTT. Protein sequence: CASSLDSGTSTDTQYF. The complete variable domain, with remaining parts taken from reference TRBV11-2 and TRBJ2-3, reads EAGVAQSPRYKIIEKRQSVAFWCNPISGHATLYWYQQILGQGPKLLIQFQNNGVVDDSQLPKDRFSAERLKGVDSTLKIQPAKLEDSAVYLCASSLDSGTSTDTQYFGPGTRLTVL.

This clonotype was detected only a few times. The V and J genes are TRBV12-3 or TRBV12-4 and TRBJ2-2, with 14 bases aligning to TRBD2. CDR3 size: 18 residues. V lost 11 bases and J lost 5; bases outside the gene matches: 16. The CDR3 loop is CAFSFYGTSGRVTGELFF. The CDR3, as DNA: TGTGCCTTCAGTTTCTACGGGACTAGCGGGAGAGTTACCGGGGAGCTGTTTTTT.

The genes are TRBV11-2 and TRBJ1-6; D perhaps matches TRBD1 (5 bases). The germline gives CDR1 SGHAT, CDR2 FQNNGV. V was clipped by 4 bases and J by 9 bases, with 10 bases between them. The CDR3 sequence is 13 residues long. The chain's CDR3 is CASSSGAVSPLHF. CDR3 DNA: TGTGCCAGCAGCTCCGGGGCGGTTTCACCCCTCCACTTT. The full variable domain, rest sourced from reference TRBV11-2 and TRBJ1-6, is EAGVAQSPRYKIIEKRQSVAFWCNPISGHATLYWYQQILGQGPKLLIQFQNNGVVDDSQLPKDRFSAERLKGVDSTLKIQPAKLEDSAVYLCASSSGAVSPLHFGNGTRLTVT.

This sequence joins TRBV4-2 and TRBJ2-1; D might be TRBD2 (6 bases). CDR3 length: 16 residues. The V end was cut by 3 bases, the J end by 0 bases, with 12 bases between. Looked up from germline, CDR1 is LGHNA and CDR2 is YNFKEQ. CDR3 nucleotide sequence: TGTGCCAGCAGCCAGTATAGCGGAGCCTCCTACAATGAGCAGTTCTTC. Amino acid sequence: CASSQYSGASYNEQFF.

This clonotype has at least ten counts. V gene TRBV15 combines with J gene TRBJ2-7; no firm D call. V was trimmed by 1 base and J by 5 bases, leaving 12 bases between them. This CDR3 spans 14 amino acids. The germline CDR1 and CDR2 sequences are LNHNV and YYDKDF (reference sequence). Here the CDR3 reads CATSRVELIHEQYF. The CDR3 DNA follows: TGTGCCACCAGCAGAGTGGAACTGATCCACGAGCAGTACTTC. The entire variable domain, with the rest obtained from reference TRBV15 and TRBJ2-7, is as follows: DAMVIQNPRYQVTQFGKPVTLSCSQTLNHNVMYWYQQKSSQAPKLLFHYYDKDFNNEADTPDNFQSRRPNTSFCFLDIRSPGLGDTAMYLCATSRVELIHEQYFGPGTRLTVT.

This clonotype was detected a few times. CDR3 nucleotides: TGTGCCTGGAGGAAAATAGCGGGAGCCCTCAATGAGCAGTTCTTC. The encoded protein is CAWRKIAGALNEQFF. This rearrangement joins TRBV30 to TRBJ2-1; 9 positions match TRBD2. CDR3 length: 15 amino acids. With V trimmed by 3 bases and J by 6 bases, 9 bases remained unmatched. CDR1 is GTSNPN, CDR2 SVGIG, per germline (reference sequence).

This clonotype was detected only a few times. This rearrangement joins TRBV7-9 to TRBJ2-7; 13 bases match TRBD2. V gave up 2 bases and J gave up 3 bases; unmatched junction bases: 4. This CDR3 is built from 16 residues. The germline V gene has CDR1 SEHNR and CDR2 FQNEAQ (reference sequence). CDR3 bases: TGTGCCAGCAGCTTAAGACGGACTAGCGGGGGCTACGAGCAGTACTTC. Amino acids: CASSLRRTSGGYEQYF.

The rearrangement links TRBV4-2 to TRBJ2-3, with TRBD1 as a possible D gene (5 bases). This CDR3 has 15 amino acids. Germline CDR1 reads LGHNA; CDR2 reads YNFKEQ. Trimming left V 6 bases short and J 3 bases short, with 16 bases between. In nucleotides, the CDR3 is TGTGCCAGCAGGCTGGGGCAGCCTGGGACAGATACGCAGTATTTT. It codes for CASRLGQPGTDTQYF.

The table lists this clonotype with a few counts. This chain links TRBV24-1 with TRBJ2-1; TRBD1 is a possible D gene (6 bases). Trimming removed 2 bases at V and 8 bases at J, with 9 bases between. The CDR3 covers 13 residues. CDR1 is KGHDR, CDR2 SFDVKD, per germline. The CDR3 DNA reads TGTGCCACCAGTGATTCAGGGGTAGATGAGCAGTTCTTC. It translates to CATSDSGVDEQFF.

This clonotype was counted between two and nine times. The chain uses TRBV29-1 and TRBJ2-1; 8 bases match TRBD1. The junction had 11 bases not matched to a gene; V was cut back by 7 bases and J by 0 bases. The germline gives CDR1 SQVTM, CDR2 ANQGSEA. The CDR3 extends over 16 amino acids. CDR3 region: CSGRTGSPSSYNEQFF. The CDR3 DNA follows: TGCAGCGGCCGGACAGGGAGCCCGAGCTCCTACAATGAGCAGTTCTTC.

This clonotype appeared a few times. The genes are TRBV4-3 and TRBJ2-5; maybe TRBD1 (6 bases). This CDR3 has 13 residues. CDR1 and CDR2 (germline): LGHNA, YSLEER. The ends were cut back, 1 base at V and 7 bases at J, with 10 bases in the middle. CDR3 coding DNA: TGCGCCAGCAGCCAAGGCAGGGGTGGGACCCAGTACTTC. Amino acids: CASSQGRGGTQYF.

This clonotype was recorded a few times. J is TRBJ1-4 and V is TRBV28; D is uncertain. Germline assignment: CDR1 MDHEN and CDR2 SYDVKM. V was cut by 5 bases and J by 4 bases, with 14 bases left in between. This CDR3 spans 15 amino acids. The CDR3 spells CASSTTPLGNEKLFF. For the CDR3, the DNA is TGTGCCAGCAGTACCACTCCATTGGGTAATGAAAAACTGTTTTTT.

Only a few counts were recorded for this clonotype. J is TRBJ2-7 and V is TRBV28; the D is unclear. CDR3 length: 14 amino acids. Trimming stripped 2 bases from V and 3 bases from J, with 11 bases between. Looked up from germline, CDR1 is MDHEN and CDR2 is SYDVKM. The CDR3 coding sequence is TGTGCCAGCAGTTTACCCGGACGTTTCTACGAGCAGTACTTC. Its protein product is CASSLPGRFYEQYF.

This clonotype was seen at least ten times. The chain combines TRBV9 with TRBJ1-3, with TRBD1 as a possible D gene (6 bases). The germline V gene encodes CDR1 SGDLS and CDR2 YYNGEE. The ends were cut back, 6 bases at V and 2 bases at J, with 12 bases in the middle. The CDR3 has 14 amino acids. The DNA for the CDR3 is TGTGCCAGCACCAAGAGGGGGGCTGGAAACACCATATATTTT. It is translated as CASTKRGAGNTIYF.

This clonotype was observed a handful of times. The chain recombines TRBV15 with TRBJ2-1; TRBD2 might be the D (5 bases). Germline CDR1 LNHNV, CDR2 YYDKDF (reference sequence). The CDR3 extends over 15 amino acids. V lost 2 bases and J lost 0, with 8 bases in between. Here the CDR3 DNA reads TGTGCCACCAGCAGACCCGGGATCTCCTACAATGAGCAGTTCTTC. Amino acid sequence: CATSRPGISYNEQFF.

As regards this clonotype: Sequence at one end of the junction differs from germline and may be a read error. V usage is TRBV6-1 and J usage is TRBJ2-7; the D is unclear. The CDR3 is 13 residues long. The germline CDR1 and CDR2 sequences are MNHNS and SASEGT. CDR3 loop: CASREAGSYEQYF. DNA of the CDR3: TGTGCCAGCAGGGAAGCCGGCTCCTACGAGCAGTACTTC.

The gene calls are TRBV4-3 and TRBJ2-1; no definite D call. V gave up 4 bases and J gave up 1 base, with 17 bases separating them. The CDR3 consists of 17 residues. Germline CDR1 LGHNA, CDR2 YSLEER. This chain's CDR3 is CASSRRKDGNSYNEQFF. The CDR3 bases are TGCGCCAGCAGCCGCAGAAAGGATGGGAATTCCTACAATGAGCAGTTCTTC.

This clonotype has a count of ten or more. V and J are TRBV12-3 or TRBV12-4 and TRBJ2-7; D is ambiguous. The CDR3 spans 14 residues. Trimming cost V 6 bases and J 1 base, with 13 bases left between them. The CDR3 reads CASSHSRRSYEQYF. CDR3 coding DNA: TGTGCCAGCAGCCACTCACGGAGATCCTACGAGCAGTACTTC.

The V gene is TRBV12-3 or TRBV12-4, the J gene TRBJ2-1, with 15 positions matching TRBD2. V lost 4 bases to trimming and J lost 7 bases; unmatched junction nucleotides: 5. CDR3 size: 16 residues. The CDR3 coding sequence is TGTGCCAGCAGTTCCCGGACTAGCGGGGGGGCGAATGAGCAGTTCTTC. Its protein is CASSSRTSGGANEQFF.

In its sample, this clonotype was seen a few times. The chain has TRBV20-1 and TRBJ2-1; D gene ambiguous. Germline V gene data show CDR1 as DFQATT and CDR2 as SNEGSKA (reference sequence). The CDR3 totals 14 residues. Trimming removed 5 bases at V and 0 bases at J, with 11 bases between. The CDR3 bases are TGCAGTGCTTCGCGGTGGAGCTCCTACAATGAGCAGTTCTTC. Translated: CSASRWSSYNEQFF.

About this clonotype: One junction end does not reproduce the germline sequence, and a read error may be involved. The CDR3 is CASSLGDRGEDAQYF. The CDR3 DNA reads as TGTGCCAGCAGCTTAGGGGACAGGGGTGAAGATGCGCAGTATTTT. The V gene is TRBV11-1, the J gene TRBJ2-3; 10 nucleotides line up with TRBD1. The CDR3 is 15 residues long. Germline V gene lookup returns CDR1 SGHAT and CDR2 FQDESV (reference sequence).

The chain joins TRBV4-2 to TRBJ2-1, with 8 positions matching TRBD2. V was pared by 4 bases and J by 0 bases, with 11 bases of the junction left unmatched. This CDR3 has 18 amino acids. Germline CDR1 LGHNA, CDR2 YNFKEQ. The CDR3 here is CASSPLALAGGSYNEQFF. The CDR3 DNA reads as TGTGCCAGCAGCCCACTCGCTTTGGCGGGGGGCTCCTACAATGAGCAGTTCTTC.

A few counts support this clonotype. The chain combines TRBV29-1 with TRBJ1-3; D uncertain. The CDR3 extends over 14 amino acids. Germline CDR1 is SQVTM and CDR2 is ANQGSEA. V lost 4 bases to trimming and J lost 0 bases, with 10 bases between them. The CDR3 nucleotides are TGCAGCGTTGGGACCCTGAGCTCTGGAAACACCATATATTTT. Translation gives CSVGTLSSGNTIYF.